One T cell receptor (beta chain) is described in this entry. The source of the sample is a study of T cells expressing NK-cell markers. TCRdb re-called the 5' RACE reads, yielding one record per CDR3 amino acid sequence without DNA. The table counts 440,000 or so distinct CDR3 sequences; about 7.3% lies in the top ten. The sequencing input was blood T cells: a sorted CD56 or NKG2C T cell subset, CD4+ or CD8+ T cells, or bulk PBMC T cells (not recorded which). The source is a woman between 18 and 75 years old in good health.

The CDR3 here is CASSHGNRLADTQYF. The rearrangement joins TRBV4-1 to TRBJ2-3; TCRdb names TRBD1, which stays unverified in the absence of DNA. Per germline, CDR1 MGHRA and CDR2 YSYEKL. The CDR3 is 15 amino acids.